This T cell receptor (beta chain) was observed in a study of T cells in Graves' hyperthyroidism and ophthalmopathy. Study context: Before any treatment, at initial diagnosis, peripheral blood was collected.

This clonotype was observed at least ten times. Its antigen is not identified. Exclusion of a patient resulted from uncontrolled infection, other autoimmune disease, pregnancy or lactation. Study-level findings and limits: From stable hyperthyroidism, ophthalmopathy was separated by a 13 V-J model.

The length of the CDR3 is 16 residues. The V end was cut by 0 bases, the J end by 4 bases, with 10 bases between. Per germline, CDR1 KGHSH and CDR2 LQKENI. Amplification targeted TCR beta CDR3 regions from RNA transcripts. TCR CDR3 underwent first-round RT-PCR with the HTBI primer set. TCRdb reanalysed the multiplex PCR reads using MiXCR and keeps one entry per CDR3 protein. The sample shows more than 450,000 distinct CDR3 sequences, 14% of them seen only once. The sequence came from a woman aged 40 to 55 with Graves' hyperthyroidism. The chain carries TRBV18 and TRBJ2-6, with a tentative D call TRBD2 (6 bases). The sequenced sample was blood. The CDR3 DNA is TGTGCCAGCTCACCACCGGCGGGGTTCGGGGCCAACGTCCTGACTTTC. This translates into CASSPPAGFGANVLTF. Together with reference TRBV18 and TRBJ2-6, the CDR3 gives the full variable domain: NAGVMQNPRHLVRRRGQEARLRCSPMKGHSHVYWYRQLPEEGLKFMVYLQKENIIDESGMPKERFSAEFPKEGPSILRIQQVVRGDSAAYFCASSPPAGFGANVLTFGAGSRLTVL.